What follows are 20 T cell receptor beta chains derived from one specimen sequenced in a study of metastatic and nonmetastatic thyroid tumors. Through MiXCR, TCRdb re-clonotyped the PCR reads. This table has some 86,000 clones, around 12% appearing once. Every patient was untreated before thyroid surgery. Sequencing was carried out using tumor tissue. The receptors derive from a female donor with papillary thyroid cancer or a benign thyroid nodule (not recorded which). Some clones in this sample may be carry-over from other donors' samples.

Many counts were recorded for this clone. CDR3 residues: CASSSGENYEQYF. CDR3 in DNA: TGTGCCAGCAGCTCGGGAGAGAACTACGAGCAGTACTTC. V and J are TRBV7-6 and TRBJ2-7, with a possible D match to TRBD2 (6 bases). Trimming cost V 4 bases and J 3 bases, with 10 bases left between them. CDR3 length: 13 residues. Per the germline V gene, CDR1 is SGHVS and CDR2 is FNYEAQ.

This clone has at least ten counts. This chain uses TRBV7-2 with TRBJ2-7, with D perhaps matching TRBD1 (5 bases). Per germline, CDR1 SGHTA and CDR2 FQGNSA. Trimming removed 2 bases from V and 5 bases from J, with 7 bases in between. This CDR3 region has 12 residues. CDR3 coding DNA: TGTGCCAGCAGCTTAACAGGTAACGAGCAGTACTTC. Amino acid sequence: CASSLTGNEQYF.

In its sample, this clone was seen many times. The DNA for the CDR3 is TGTGCCAGTAGTATGGGCCTATTCTACACCTTC. Its translation: CASSMGLFYTF. The J gene is TRBJ1-2, the V gene TRBV19; no reliable D call. Germline V gene sequence: CDR1 LNHDA, CDR2 SQIVND (reference sequence). There are 11 residues in the CDR3. Trimming took 3 bases from V and 10 from J, leaving 9 bases between them.

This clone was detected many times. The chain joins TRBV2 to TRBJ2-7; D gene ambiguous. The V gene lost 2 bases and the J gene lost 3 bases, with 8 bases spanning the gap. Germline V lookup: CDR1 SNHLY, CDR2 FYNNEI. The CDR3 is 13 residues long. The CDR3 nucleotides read TGTGCCAGCAGTGAAAGTCGGATCTACGAGCAGTACTTC. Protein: CASSESRIYEQYF.

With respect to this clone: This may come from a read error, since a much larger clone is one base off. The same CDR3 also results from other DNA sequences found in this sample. Here the CDR3 DNA reads TGCGCCAGCAGCTTGGACGTGGGGAATTCACCCCTCCACTTT. This codes for CASSLDVGNSPLHF. V usage is TRBV5-1 and J usage is TRBJ1-6; D ambiguous. The CDR3 is 14 amino acids. V was cut by 0 bases and J by 7 bases, with 8 bases left in between. Germline CDR1 reads SGHRS; CDR2 reads YFSETQ.

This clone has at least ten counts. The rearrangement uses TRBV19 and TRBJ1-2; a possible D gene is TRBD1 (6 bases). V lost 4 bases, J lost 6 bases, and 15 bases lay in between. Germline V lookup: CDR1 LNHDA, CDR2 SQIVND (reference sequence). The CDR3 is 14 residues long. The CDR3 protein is CASSTQQGIDGYTF. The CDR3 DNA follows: TGTGCCAGTAGTACCCAACAGGGTATCGATGGCTACACCTTC.

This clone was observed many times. DNA of the CDR3: TGCAGTGCCCTGCCTGGACTAGGCGAGCAGTACTTC. Its protein product is CSALPGLGEQYF. This chain connects TRBV20-1 to TRBJ2-7, with 7 positions matching TRBD2. Germline V gene sequence: CDR1 DFQATT, CDR2 SNEGSKA (reference sequence). V dropped 6 bases and J dropped 6; count of bases not matched to a gene: 8. CDR3 size: 12 residues.

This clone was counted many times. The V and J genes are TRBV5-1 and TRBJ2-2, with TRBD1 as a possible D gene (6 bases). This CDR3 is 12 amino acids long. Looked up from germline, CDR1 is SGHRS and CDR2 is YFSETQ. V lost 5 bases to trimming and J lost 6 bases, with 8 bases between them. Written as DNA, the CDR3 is TGCGCCAGCAGTGGGGGCTCCGGGGAGCTGTTTTTT. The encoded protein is CASSGGSGELFF.

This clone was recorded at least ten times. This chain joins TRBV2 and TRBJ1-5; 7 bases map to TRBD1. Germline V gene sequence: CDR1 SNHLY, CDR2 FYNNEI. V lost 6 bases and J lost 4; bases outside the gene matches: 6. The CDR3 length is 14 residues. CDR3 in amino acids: CASSLRGRNQPQHF. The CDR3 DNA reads TGTGCCAGCAGCCTTAGGGGGCGGAATCAGCCCCAGCATTTT.

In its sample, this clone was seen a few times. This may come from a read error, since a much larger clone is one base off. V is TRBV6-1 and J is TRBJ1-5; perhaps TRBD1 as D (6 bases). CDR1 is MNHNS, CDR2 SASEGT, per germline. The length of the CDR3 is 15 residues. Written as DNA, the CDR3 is TGTGCCAGCCGGCGGGGGCCTAATAGCAGTCAGCCCCAGCATTTT. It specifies CASRRGPNSSQPQHF.

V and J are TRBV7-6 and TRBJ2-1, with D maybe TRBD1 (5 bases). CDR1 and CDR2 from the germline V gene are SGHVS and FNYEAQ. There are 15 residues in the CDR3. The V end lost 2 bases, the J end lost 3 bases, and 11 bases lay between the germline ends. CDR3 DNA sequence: TGTGCCAGCAGCTTATGTGGCCAGGGCTACAATGAGCAGTTCTTC. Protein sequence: CASSLCGQGYNEQFF. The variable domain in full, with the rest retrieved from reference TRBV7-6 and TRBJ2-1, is GAGVSQSPRYKVTKRGQDVALRCDPISGHVSLYWYRQALGQGPEFLTYFNYEAQQDKSGLPNDRFSAERPEGSISTLTIQRTEQRDSAMYRCASSLCGQGYNEQFFGPGTRLTVL.

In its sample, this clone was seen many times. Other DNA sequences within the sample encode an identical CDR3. For the CDR3, the DNA is TGCAGTCTTGGGGATGTCGCTAATGAAAAACTGTTTTTT. It specifies CSLGDVANEKLFF. The chain has TRBV20-1 and TRBJ1-4; D remains unclear. The CDR3 sequence is 13 residues long. Germline V lookup: CDR1 DFQATT, CDR2 SNEGSKA (reference sequence). The V end was cut by 8 bases, the J end by 3 bases, with 13 bases between.

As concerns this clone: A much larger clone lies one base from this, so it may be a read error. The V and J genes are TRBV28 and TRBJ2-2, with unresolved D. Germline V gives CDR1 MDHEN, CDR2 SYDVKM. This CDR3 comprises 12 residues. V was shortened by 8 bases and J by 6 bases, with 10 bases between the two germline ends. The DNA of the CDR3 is TGTGCCAGCGAATCGCCCGCCGGGGAGCTGTTTTTT. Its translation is CASESPAGELFF.

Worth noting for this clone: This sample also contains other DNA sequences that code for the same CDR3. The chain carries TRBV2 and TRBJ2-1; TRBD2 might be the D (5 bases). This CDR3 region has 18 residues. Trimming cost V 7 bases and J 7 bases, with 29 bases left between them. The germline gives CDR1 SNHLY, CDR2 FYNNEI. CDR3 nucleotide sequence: TGTGCCAGCACGCCTGGGCTAGCCGGGCGCTGGGGTGGTAATGAGCAGTTCTTC. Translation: CASTPGLAGRWGGNEQFF. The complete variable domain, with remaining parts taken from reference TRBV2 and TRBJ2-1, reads EPEVTQTPSHQVTQMGQEVILRCVPISNHLYFYWYRQILGQKVEFLVSFYNNEISEKSEIFDDQFSVERPDGSNFTLKIRSTKLEDSAMYFCASTPGLAGRWGGNEQFFGPGTRLTVL.

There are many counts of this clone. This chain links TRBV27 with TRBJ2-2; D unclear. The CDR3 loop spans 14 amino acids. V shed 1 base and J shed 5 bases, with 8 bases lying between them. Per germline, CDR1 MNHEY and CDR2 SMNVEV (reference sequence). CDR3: CASSLFGRTGELFF. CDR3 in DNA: TGTGCCAGCAGTTTATTTGGCCGAACCGGGGAGCTGTTTTTT.

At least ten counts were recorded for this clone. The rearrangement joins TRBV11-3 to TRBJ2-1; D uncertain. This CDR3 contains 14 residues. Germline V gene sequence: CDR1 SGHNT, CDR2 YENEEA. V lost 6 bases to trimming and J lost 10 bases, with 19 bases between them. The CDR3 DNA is TGTGCCAGCAGTAGGACGGCGCAGGCTGGAGAGCAGTTCTTC. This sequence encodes CASSRTAQAGEQFF.

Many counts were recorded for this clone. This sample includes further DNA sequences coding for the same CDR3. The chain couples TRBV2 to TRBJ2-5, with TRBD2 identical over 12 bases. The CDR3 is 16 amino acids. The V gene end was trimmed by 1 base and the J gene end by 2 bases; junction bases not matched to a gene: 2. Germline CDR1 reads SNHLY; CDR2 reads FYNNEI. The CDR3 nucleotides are TGTGCCAGCAGTGAAGGGCTAGCGGGAGGGCAAGAGACCCAGTACTTC. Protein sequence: CASSEGLAGGQETQYF.

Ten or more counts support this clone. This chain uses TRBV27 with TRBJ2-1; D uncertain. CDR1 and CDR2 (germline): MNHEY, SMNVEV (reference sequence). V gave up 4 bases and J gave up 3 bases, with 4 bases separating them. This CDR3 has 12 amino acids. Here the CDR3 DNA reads TGTGCCAGCAGTTCCCGCTACAATGAGCAGTTCTTC. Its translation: CASSSRYNEQFF.

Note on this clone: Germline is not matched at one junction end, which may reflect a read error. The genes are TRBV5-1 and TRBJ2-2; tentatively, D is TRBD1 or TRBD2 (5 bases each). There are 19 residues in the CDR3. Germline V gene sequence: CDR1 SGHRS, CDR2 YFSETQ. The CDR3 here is CASKEEPLSHWGHTGERFF. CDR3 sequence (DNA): TGCGCCAGCAAGGAGGAACCTCTGTCCCATTGGGGCCACACCGGGGAGCGGTTTTTT.

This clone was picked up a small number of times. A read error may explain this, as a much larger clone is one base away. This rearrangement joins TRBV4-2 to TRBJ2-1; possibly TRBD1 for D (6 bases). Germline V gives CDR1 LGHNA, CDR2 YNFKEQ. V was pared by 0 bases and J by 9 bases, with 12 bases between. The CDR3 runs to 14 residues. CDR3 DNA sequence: TGTGCCAGCAGCCAAGAATACAGGGATGGTGAGCAGTTCTTC. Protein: CASSQEYRDGEQFF.